This T cell receptor beta chain was retrieved from a study of blood T cell repertoires in COVID-19. At the level of the study: Material from acute and convalescent COVID-19 was sourced from the United States, Italy and Spain. T cells, B-cell-depleted T cells, or PBMCs supplied cDNA or gDNA.

The CDR3 covers 13 residues. Seattle cases were enrolled at active infection and followed longitudinally. Authors' methods: Scientists estimated how many nucleated cells there were by amplifying reference gene primers. Assay: immunoSEQ multiplex PCR; the TCRdb copy retains only in-frame clones and omits some. The V and J calls and the clone size are those of that table, but D and trimming were determined from the DNA. The sample yields about 240,000 clones, 85% to 90% seen once. Specimen: peripheral blood. The origin of this receptor is a woman aged 45-59 years with COVID-19, enrolled during active disease. The V gene is TRBV21-1, the J gene TRBJ2-7; the table's D call TRBD2 went unverified against the DNA. TRBV21-1 is annotated as a pseudogene. CDR3 in amino acids: CASSKEGEYEQYV. Written as DNA, the CDR3 is TGTGCCAGCAGCAAAGAAGGAGAATACGAGCAGTACGTC.